These 21 T cell receptor beta chains share one sample of origin, sequenced in a study of shared clonotypes between healthy human individuals. The naive CD8 fraction comprised CD45RO-negative cells positively selected for CCR7 and excluded terminally differentiated effector memory CD45RA+ cells. Method: immunoSEQ multiplex PCR; TCRdb's copy keeps in-frame clones and lacks some. The sample lists roughly 590,000 clones, roughly 95% occurring once. Sequencing was performed on naive CD8+ T cells sorted from blood. These receptors all stem from a woman under 40 in good health.

The genes are TRBV11-2 and TRBJ2-7; perhaps TRBD2 as D (6 bases). V lost 3 bases and J 2 bases, leaving 17 bases between the germline ends. The germline V gene encodes CDR1 SGHAT and CDR2 FQNNGV. The CDR3 runs to 16 residues. CDR3 in amino acids: CASSFTSGLGPYEQYF. DNA for the CDR3: TGTGCCAGCAGCTTCACGAGCGGGCTTGGCCCCTACGAGCAGTACTTC.

The chain couples TRBV5-6 to TRBJ2-3; the match to TRBD2 covers 14 bases. The V and J ends lost 3 bases and 5 bases, in that order; junction bases with no gene match: 5. The CDR3 length is 16 residues. The V gene's germline CDR1 is SGHDT and CDR2 YYEEEE. In DNA, the CDR3 is TGTGCCAGCAGCTGGGGACTAGCGGGAGTACTAGATACGCAGTATTTT. Encoded protein: CASSWGLAGVLDTQYF.

The chain joins TRBV30 to TRBJ2-2, with 7 bases identical to TRBD2. Losses at the gene ends were 4 bases for V and 2 bases for J; bases not matched to a gene: 4. The CDR3 sequence is 14 residues long. Germline lookup yields CDR1 GTSNPN and CDR2 SVGIG (reference sequence). CDR3 sequence reads: CAWTAGVNTGELFF. CDR3 bases: TGTGCCTGGACCGCGGGAGTCAACACCGGGGAGCTGTTTTTT.

The chain joins TRBV6-5 to TRBJ1-6; TRBD1 aligns across 7 bases. The trim removed 6 bases at V and 7 bases at J, leaving 9 bases unmatched. This CDR3 has 15 residues. In germline, CDR1 is MNHEY, CDR2 SVGAGI. CDR3 in amino acids: CASSWHRGKNSPLHF. The DNA of the CDR3 is TGTGCCAGCAGCTGGCACAGGGGCAAGAATTCACCCCTCCACTTT.

The chain is built from TRBV15 and TRBJ2-7, with TRBD2 identical over 10 bases. The germline V gene encodes CDR1 LNHNV and CDR2 YYDKDF (reference sequence). V lost 3 bases to trimming and J lost 2 bases; unmatched junction nucleotides: 4. The CDR3 extends over 15 amino acids. The CDR3 here is CATSSHSGRAYEQYF. Here the CDR3 DNA reads TGTGCCACCAGCAGCCACAGCGGGAGGGCCTACGAGCAGTACTTC.

V is TRBV29-1 and J is TRBJ2-5, with TRBD1 as a possible D gene (5 bases). The V gene lost 5 bases and the J gene lost 2 bases, with 21 bases spanning the gap. This CDR3 region has 16 residues. Germline lookup yields CDR1 SQVTM and CDR2 ANQGSEA. The CDR3 sequence is CSVLGVRGLTQETQYF. The CDR3 DNA follows: TGCAGCGTTTTAGGGGTCCGTGGCTTGACTCAAGAGACCCAGTACTTC. Full variable domain (outside the CDR3, taken from reference TRBV29-1 and TRBJ2-5): SAVISQKPSRDICQRGTSLTIQCQVDSQVTMMFWYRQQPGQSLTLIATANQGSEATYESGFVIDKFPISRPNLTFSTLTVSNMSPEDSSIYLCSVLGVRGLTQETQYFGPGTRLLVL.

This chain uses TRBV27 with TRBJ1-1; no clear D. Per the germline V gene, CDR1 is MNHEY and CDR2 is SMNVEV (reference sequence). Trimming removed 2 bases from V and 5 bases from J, with 12 bases in between. The length of the CDR3 is 14 residues. The CDR3, as DNA: TGTGCCAGCAGTTTAAGGTTTGGAGGAACTGAAGCTTTCTTT. It specifies CASSLRFGGTEAFF.

This chain connects TRBV27 to TRBJ2-5, with TRBD1 matching 11 bases. With the DNA end fitting TRBJ2-7 better, the J assignment may be wrong. Per the germline V gene, CDR1 is MNHEY and CDR2 is SMNVEV (reference sequence). The CDR3 spans 13 residues. The CDR3 loop is CASSRDRGDEQYF. The DNA for the CDR3 is TGTGCCAGCAGTCGGGACAGGGGGGACGAGCAGTACTTC.

The count of this clone is one. The CDR3 nucleotides are TGTGCCAGCAGCTTGCTAGCGAACACCGGGGAGCTGTTTTTT. As protein: CASSLLANTGELFF. This rearrangement joins TRBV5-8 to TRBJ2-2; D gene ambiguous. This CDR3 spans 14 amino acids. Germline CDR1 and CDR2: SGHTS and YDEGEE. The V end was cut by 1 base, the J end by 0 bases, with 4 bases between.

The V call is TRBV30, the J call TRBJ1-6; D gene unclear. CDR1 and CDR2 from the germline V gene are GTSNPN and SVGIG (reference sequence). This CDR3 is 13 amino acids long. V dropped 0 bases and J dropped 8 bases, with 8 bases sitting between them. CDR3 DNA sequence: TGTGCCTGGAGTGTACTTGGGGATTCACCCCTCCACTTT. Its translation is CAWSVLGDSPLHF.

This rearrangement joins TRBV7-9 to TRBJ2-7, with TRBD1 matching 7 bases. The CDR3 runs to 14 residues. Germline values: CDR1 SEHNR, CDR2 FQNEAQ (reference sequence). V lost 5 bases to trimming and J lost 2 bases; unmatched junction nucleotides: 6. The chain's CDR3 is CASSPWDRTYEQYF. CDR3 bases: TGTGCCAGCAGCCCATGGGACAGAACCTACGAGCAGTACTTC. Full variable domain (rest looked up from reference TRBV7-9 and TRBJ2-7): DTGVSQNPRHKITKRGQNVTFRCDPISEHNRLYWYRQTLGQGPEFLTYFQNEAQLEKSRLLSDRFSAERPKGSFSTLEIQRTEQGDSAMYLCASSPWDRTYEQYFGPGTRLTVT.

The chain joins TRBV27 to TRBJ2-1, with a tentative D call TRBD2 (5 bases). The germline gives CDR1 MNHEY, CDR2 SMNVEV (reference sequence). The CDR3 extends over 13 amino acids. Trimming left V 4 bases short and J 4 bases short, with 8 bases between. For the CDR3, the DNA is TGTGCCAGCAGTTCCCCGGGGTACAATGAGCAGTTCTTC. Translation gives CASSSPGYNEQFF.

The rearrangement uses TRBV28 and TRBJ2-5; D might be TRBD1 or TRBD2, each matching 5 bases. V was pared by 5 bases and J by 1 base, with 11 bases between. From germline, CDR1 is MDHEN and CDR2 SYDVKM. This CDR3 has 14 residues. For the CDR3, the DNA is TGTGCCAGCAGTCCTCTTGGGGGCCAAGAGACCCAGTACTTC. Amino acid sequence: CASSPLGGQETQYF.

V is TRBV19 and J is TRBJ1-2; no reliable D call. The CDR3 has 14 amino acids. The germline V gene has CDR1 LNHDA and CDR2 SQIVND (reference sequence). The V and J ends lost 2 bases and 6 bases respectively, with 13 bases between them. CDR3 coding DNA: TGTGCCAGTAGTATAAGGTGGGGAGTGGATGGCTACACCTTC. This codes for CASSIRWGVDGYTF.

The rearrangement uses TRBV7-9 and TRBJ2-7; D perhaps matches TRBD1 (5 bases). Germline V gene data show CDR1 as SEHNR and CDR2 as FQNEAQ (reference sequence). Trimming took off 5 bases at V and 7 bases at J, with 12 bases between the two ends. The CDR3 length is 12 residues. The CDR3: CASSPPGFEQYF. The CDR3 DNA follows: TGTGCCAGCAGCCCCCCAGGGTTTGAGCAGTACTTC.

The rearrangement uses TRBV14 and TRBJ1-2; D uncertain. The CDR3 extends over 14 amino acids. Germline CDR1 SGHDN, CDR2 FVKESK. V was trimmed by 0 bases and J by 4 bases, leaving 9 bases between them. The CDR3 bases are TGTGCCAGCAGCCAAGACCACCCCATCTATGGCTACACCTTC. This gives the protein CASSQDHPIYGYTF.

This chain uses TRBV28 with TRBJ2-7, with TRBD1 as a possible D gene (6 bases). V was clipped by 5 bases and J by 4 bases, with 12 bases between them. The CDR3 consists of 13 residues. Germline lookup yields CDR1 MDHEN and CDR2 SYDVKM. The chain's CDR3 is CASSPQGSYEQYF. CDR3 nucleotides: TGTGCCAGCAGTCCCCAGGGGTCTTACGAGCAGTACTTC.

The J gene is TRBJ2-7, the V gene TRBV6-6; 9 bases align to TRBD1. There are 14 residues in the CDR3. J was trimmed by 4 bases and V by 3 bases; bases with no gene match: 4. In germline, CDR1 is MNHNY, CDR2 SVGAGI (reference sequence). The CDR3 loop is CASSYPGQGYEQYF. CDR3 nucleotides: TGTGCCAGCAGTTATCCGGGACAGGGTTACGAGCAGTACTTC.

The chain links TRBV6-5 to TRBJ1-2; D not certain. Trimming took off 4 bases at V and 7 bases at J, with 13 bases between the two ends. The CDR3 runs 13 residues. Germline assignment: CDR1 MNHEY and CDR2 SVGAGI. CDR3 sequence (DNA): TGTGCCAGCAGTTTCCGACTTGAAAGTGGCTACACCTTC. As protein: CASSFRLESGYTF.

Of note for this clone: A much bigger clone sits one base away, suggesting this may be a read error. Other DNA sequences in the same sample also yield this CDR3. This rearrangement joins TRBV5-4 to TRBJ2-5; D is uncertain. The V end lost 2 bases, the J end lost 3 bases, and 2 bases lay between the germline ends. CDR1 SGHNT and CDR2 YYREEE come from the germline V gene (reference sequence). CDR3 size: 11 residues. The chain's CDR3 is CASSLEETQYF. For the CDR3, the DNA is TGTGCCAGCAGCTTAGAAGAGACCCAGTACTTC.

The chain has TRBV5-1 and TRBJ1-1; 10 positions match TRBD1. The length of the CDR3 is 16 residues. Germline V gene data show CDR1 as SGHRS and CDR2 as YFSETQ. The V segment lost 1 base and the J segment 1 base; nucleotides outside the gene matches: 4. DNA of the CDR3: TGCGCCAGCAGCTTGACCAGGACAGGGGGGAACACTGAAGCTTTCTTT. It encodes CASSLTRTGGNTEAFF. Combining the CDR3 with reference TRBV5-1 and TRBJ1-1 gives the whole variable domain KAGVTQTPRYLIKTRGQQVTLSCSPISGHRSVSWYQQTPGQGLQFLFEYFSETQRNKGNFPGRFSGRQFSNSRSEMNVSTLELGDSALYLCASSLTRTGGNTEAFFGQGTRLTVV.